This TCR beta chain is from a study of OX40 agonist ivuxolimab in advanced cancers. Data came from immunoSEQ multiplex PCR; TCRdb stores just in-frame clones and leaves some out. The profile covers about 69,000 clones, with around 90% appearing a single time and approximately 10% taken by the ten largest. Per germline, CDR1 MNHEY and CDR2 SVGAGI. The ends lost 6 bases at V and 8 bases at J; junction bases unmatched: 10. This CDR3 contains 15 residues. The material was CD4+ or CD8+ T cells sorted from blood, obtained in a trial of the OX40 agonist ivuxolimab. This TCR derives from an adult with an advanced solid tumor such as melanoma, head and neck, liver or kidney cancer. The V call is TRBV6-5, the J call TRBJ2-1; 10 bases are shared with TRBD2. DNA of the CDR3: TGTGCCAGCAGAACCCTAGCGGGAGATTACCATGAGCAGTTCTTC. Translation gives CASRTLAGDYHEQFF.